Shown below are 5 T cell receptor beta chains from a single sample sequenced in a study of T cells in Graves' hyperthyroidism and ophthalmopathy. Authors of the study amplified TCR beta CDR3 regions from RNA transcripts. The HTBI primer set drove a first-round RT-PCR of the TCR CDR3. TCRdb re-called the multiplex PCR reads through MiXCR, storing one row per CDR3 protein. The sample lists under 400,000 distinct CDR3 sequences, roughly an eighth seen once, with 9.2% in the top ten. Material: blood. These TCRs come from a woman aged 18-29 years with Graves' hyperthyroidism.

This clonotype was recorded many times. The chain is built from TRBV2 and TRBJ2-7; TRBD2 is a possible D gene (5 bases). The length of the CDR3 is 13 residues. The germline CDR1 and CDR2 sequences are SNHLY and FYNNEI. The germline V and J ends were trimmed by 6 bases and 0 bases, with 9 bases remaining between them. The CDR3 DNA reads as TGTGCCAGCAGAGGGAGCTACTCCTACGAGCAGTACTTC. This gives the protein CASRGSYSYEQYF.

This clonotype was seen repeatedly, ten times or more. The CDR3 loop reads CASSVDGSGSYNEQFF. As DNA, the CDR3 is TGTGCCAGCAGCGTAGATGGGAGCGGCAGCTACAATGAGCAGTTCTTC. V usage is TRBV9 and J usage is TRBJ2-1; D perhaps matches TRBD2 (5 bases). V shed 0 bases and J shed 3 bases, with 13 bases lying between them. Per the germline V gene, CDR1 is SGDLS and CDR2 is YYNGEE. The CDR3 extends over 16 amino acids.

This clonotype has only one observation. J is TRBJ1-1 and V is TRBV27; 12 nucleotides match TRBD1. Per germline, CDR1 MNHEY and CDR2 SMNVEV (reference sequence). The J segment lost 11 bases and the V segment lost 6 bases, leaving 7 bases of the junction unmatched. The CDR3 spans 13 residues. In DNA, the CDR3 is TGTGCCAGCAGACGTGGGACAGGGGGCGCGGCTTTCTTT. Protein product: CASRRGTGGAAFF.

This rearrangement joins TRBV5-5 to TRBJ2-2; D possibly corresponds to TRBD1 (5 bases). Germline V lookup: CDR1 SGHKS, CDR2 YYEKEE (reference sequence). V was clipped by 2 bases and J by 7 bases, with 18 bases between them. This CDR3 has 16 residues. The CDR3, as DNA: TGTGCCAGCAGCTTAAGACGGGCAGGGATCGTCGGGGAGCTGTTTTTT. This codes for CASSLRRAGIVGELFF.

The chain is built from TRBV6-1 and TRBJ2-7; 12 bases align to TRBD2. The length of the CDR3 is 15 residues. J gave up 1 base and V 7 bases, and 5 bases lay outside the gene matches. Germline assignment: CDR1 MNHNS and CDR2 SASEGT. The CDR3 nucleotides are TGTGCCAGCATTCCGACTAGCGGGAGTTCCTACGAGCAGTACTTC. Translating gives CASIPTSGSSYEQYF.